This section outlines one TCR beta chain sequence together with its context. The data are from a study of blood T cell repertoires in COVID-19. Study details: Some COVID-19 samples were acute and others convalescent; all came from the United States, Italy and Spain. Nucleic acid was either cDNA or gDNA, and it came from T cells, B-cell-depleted T cells, or PBMCs.

The CDR3 spans 18 residues. The V and J ends lost 0 bases and 5 bases, in that order; junction bases with no gene match: 6. Germline V lookup: CDR1 LGHDT, CDR2 YNNKEL (reference sequence). Per the original methods: Estimation of nucleated cell counts relied on the amplification of reference gene primers. The assay was immunoSEQ multiplex PCR, and TCRdb's table has in-frame clones only and misses some. The DNA gave D and trimming, while V, J and clone size come from that table. The data contain some 390,000 clones, approximately 90% of them singletons. The sequence was obtained from a woman between 40 and 55 years old with COVID-19, enrolled during active disease. Sequenced: peripheral blood. The gene calls are TRBV3-1 (or the pseudogene TRBV3-2) and TRBJ2-3; 15 bases align to TRBD2. Here the CDR3 DNA reads TGTGCCAGCAGCCAAGATTGGACTAGCGGGAGGGTGGGAGATACGCAGTATTTT. Its translation is CASSQDWTSGRVGDTQYF.